This TCR beta chain was obtained from a study of OX40 agonist ivuxolimab in advanced cancers. Across the whole study: At 0.01 to 10 mg/kg, ivuxolimab was administered intravenously to patients every 2 weeks.

Study-wide results and limits: Antigens targeted by the expanded peripheral T cells were not determined.

The CDR3 is 15 residues long. Deletions cut 4 bases from V and 2 bases from J, with 11 bases between. CDR1 is KGHSH and CDR2 is LQKENI in the germline V gene. Sequencing was performed with immunoSEQ multiplex PCR; in TCRdb, only in-frame clones are kept and a portion is missing. Found here are roughly 64,000 clones, around 90% of them singletons; the top ten hold less than 0.55%. A remark on this clone: As yet, its antigen is unknown.

Cycle 7 day 1, cycle 4 day 1, and baseline were the timepoints at which blood was sampled. The receptor comes from an adult with an advanced solid tumor such as melanoma, head and neck, liver or kidney cancer. This chain links TRBV18 with TRBJ1-4; D gene uncertain. The sample in question was CD4+ or CD8+ T cells sorted from blood, obtained in a trial of the OX40 agonist ivuxolimab. The CDR3 DNA is TGTGCCAGCTCACTAAATACCGTCACTAATGAAAAACTGTTTTTT. Translated: CASSLNTVTNEKLFF.